This T cell receptor (beta chain) was documented in a study of beta chain features in type 1 diabetes (dated by TCRdb to 2017 to 2018). Looking at the study overall: No differences in mean age, gender distribution, total cell number or subset yield were found between patients and healthy donors. A total of under 140,000,000 sorted cells were examined across all samples, and the number of cells per subset was strongly correlated with RNA yield. The study compared the TCRB repertoires of sorted circulating CD4+ T cell subsets in recently diagnosed type 1 diabetes patients with those in matched healthy donors. Whereas all 30 or so donors provided naive and central memory subsets, regulatory and stem cell-like memory subsets were isolated from just 8 patients and roughly eight healthy donors. The full study reports these points: Only small numbers of individuals were included in the HLA sub-analyses, which left unresolved whether HLA type had any influence on TCRB rearrangement. PCR may preferentially amplify shorter templates, but because patient and control samples were amplified and corrected together, any resulting skew would affect both groups equally. Naive, central memory and regulatory TCRB repertoires appeared more similar among patients than among healthy donors. Fewer insertions and more nucleotide deletions at VDJ recombination sites were observed in patients with type 1 diabetes, implying thymic rearrangement abnormalities. In all four CD4+ subsets, TCRB CDR3 length was moderately but significantly shorter in type 1 diabetes patients. Sequencing cDNA rather than genomic DNA could over-represent highly expressing activated cells, although activation and CD3 levels did not differ between groups.

The entire amount of isolated RNA was reverse transcribed using the High Capacity cDNA Reverse Transcription Kit, so the sequenced TCRB transcripts were expressed ones. Naive, central memory and regulatory T cell samples underwent deep immunoSEQ sequencing, averaging around 3.7 million total reads per sample. Sorted cells were lysed in RLT buffer and RNA was extracted with DNase-treated RNeasy Micro or Mini kits, depending on cell number. Each cell subset was processed separately to prevent cross-contamination, with patient and healthy donor samples processed together. Using the immunoSEQ multiplex PCR, TCRB sequences were amplified from cDNA into 87-bp fragments spanning the CDR3 region. Sequencing of the amplicons was performed on the Illumina HiSeq platform. The paper's processing steps were these. PCR bias was corrected computationally using synthetic template baselines, and reads within Hamming distance 2 were collapsed, with unmergeable singletons discarded. By aligning reads against IMGT, V, D and J genes, CDR3 length, and insertions or deletions at six rearrangement sites were assigned. Clonotype counts were normalized to sorted cell number within each subset before computing true diversity and Gini coefficients with the tcR R package. Repertoire sharing was quantified using the overlap coefficient calculated on TCRB nucleotide sequences. Out-of-frame TCRB sequences from naive cells were analyzed to stand in for the pre-selection repertoire. This immuneACCESS table, as held by TCRdb, lists in-frame sequences with V and J called but not all clones. Of the missing ones, under half trace to an unresolved V gene in checked studies; the others have no known cause. V and J calls and clone size come straight from that table; D and trimming were deduced from the DNA. A total of hundreds of thousands of clones appear in this sample, 11% of them only once. The ten largest make up 0.046% of the sample.

Worth noting for this clone: Its cognate antigen has yet to be identified. Qualities for individual bases were not recorded, and no much larger clone is one base off.

From the cysteine through the phenylalanine, the CDR3 covers 12 amino acids. Of all the DNA, just the CDR3 is kept, 36 bases in frame from base 1. The germline ends are 12 bases apart after V is trimmed by 8 bases and J by 7 bases. CDR1 and CDR2 are read off the germline V gene as MDHEN and SYDVKM. Each donor gave one peripheral blood draw, about 100 mL on average, collected into heparinised tubes. A BD FACSAria II and a panel including CD45RO, CCR7, CD25, CD127, CD95 and CD27 were used to sort naive, central memory, regulatory and stem cell-like memory CD4+ T cells. Purity was above 95% for every sorted population. PBMCs were separated immediately by Lymphoprep density gradient centrifugation and were stained directly, without being cultured. So that batch effects would be minimized, each experiment stained and sorted samples in pairs, pairing one healthy donor with one patient.

Sequencing was carried out using naive CD4+ T cells from blood. The intended sense of this specimen's cell subset or site label: true naive CD4+ T cells. The sequence was obtained from a woman aged 18-29 years in good health. This receptor chain uses TRBV28 and TRBJ1-5; no D gene is confidently identified. Read as DNA, the sequence is TGTGCCAGCCAGGCCCTGAGACAGCCCCAGCATTTT. This sequence encodes CASQALRQPQHF.